This T cell receptor (beta chain) was identified in a study of type 1 regulatory T cells. Study summary: An in vitro protocol generated T-allo10, a Tr1-enriched, alloantigen-specific CD4 T cell product. Broader study findings: Tr1 cells had a more restricted TCR repertoire than non-Tr1 cells.

TCRdb re-analysed the reads in MiXCR, keeping a single row per CDR3 protein. The data hold tens of thousands of distinct CDR3 sequences, with 20% to 25% observed a single time. CDR1 is SGHTA, CDR2 FQGNSA, per germline. Trimming stripped 3 bases from V and 3 bases from J, with 9 bases between. The CDR3 extends over 13 amino acids. With respect to this clonotype: The target antigen is unknown.

This sequence joins TRBV7-2 and TRBJ2-7; D is tentatively TRBD1 or TRBD2 (5 bases each). Input material: cultured type 1 regulatory T (Tr1) cells, either the whole culture or a sorted fraction (not recorded which). The clonotype comes from a human donor in good health. As DNA, the CDR3 is TGTGCCAGCAGCTTTCGGGACGACTACGAGCAGTACTTC. Its protein product is CASSFRDDYEQYF. Full variable domain (missing parts from reference TRBV7-2 and TRBJ2-7): GAGVSQSPSNKVTEKGKDVELRCDPISGHTALYWYRQSLGQGLEFLIYFQGNSAPDKSGLPSDRFSAERTGGSVSTLTIQRTQQEDSAVYLCASSFRDDYEQYFGPGTRLTVT.